One TCR beta chain is described in this entry. What it binds is unknown. This sample is part of a study of cytomegalovirus exposure and HLA in healthy donors. Findings of the study overall: The authors listed 150 to 200 TCR beta chains as cytomegalovirus-associated. When analyzed later, a missense DCLRE1C variant was found to be linked to TCR beta V- and J-gene trimming. In a later analysis, specific HLA alleles were associated with 15,000 or so TCR beta sequences at a 0.05 false discovery rate.

The primer mix had 60 Vbeta and 13 Jbeta primers. Original data processing: A later analysis counted approximately 88 million unique TCR beta chains, about 10 million shared. Assay used: immunoSEQ multiplex PCR; TCRdb lists only in-frame clones, some missing. From that table come the V and J calls and clone size; the DNA was used to work out D and trimming. The table lists 150,000 to 200,000 clones, 70% to 90% of them singletons. This receptor was taken from a girl aged 10 to 17 in good health and CMV-seropositive. The sample taken for sequencing was PBMCs.

The CDR3 sequence: CASSPGGGGAYEQYF. In DNA, the CDR3 is TGCGCCAGCAGCCCAGGGGGCGGCGGGGCCTACGAGCAGTACTTC. This sequence joins TRBV4-1 and TRBJ2-7; 8 bases are a match to TRBD1. The CDR3 is 15 residues long. Trimming cost V 4 bases and J 2 bases; bases outside gene matches: 7. Per the germline V gene, CDR1 is MGHRA and CDR2 is YSYEKL.